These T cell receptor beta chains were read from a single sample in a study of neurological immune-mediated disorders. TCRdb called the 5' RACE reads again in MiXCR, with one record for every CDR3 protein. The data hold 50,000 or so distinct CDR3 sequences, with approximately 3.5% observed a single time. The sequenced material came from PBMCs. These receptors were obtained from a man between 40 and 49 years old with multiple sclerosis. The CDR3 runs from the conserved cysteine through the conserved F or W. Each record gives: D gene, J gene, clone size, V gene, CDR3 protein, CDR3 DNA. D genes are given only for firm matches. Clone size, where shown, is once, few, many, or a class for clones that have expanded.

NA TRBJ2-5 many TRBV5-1 CASSLQEQRAETQYF TGCGCCAGCAGCTTGCAGGAGCAGAGGGCGGAGACCCAGTACTTC
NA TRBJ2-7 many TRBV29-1 CSVGSMYEQYF TGCAGCGTTGGGTCAATGTACGAGCAGTACTTC
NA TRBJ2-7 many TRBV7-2 CASSSTSSQEYF TGTGCCAGCAGCTCCACGTCTAGCCAGGAGTACTTC
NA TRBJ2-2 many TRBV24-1 CATSESGTSSGELFF TGTGCCACCAGTGAGTCCGGAACTAGTTCCGGGGAGCTGTTTTTT
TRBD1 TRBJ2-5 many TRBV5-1 CATQTGPAETQYF TGCGCCACCCAGACAGGGCCTGCGGAGACCCAGTACTTC
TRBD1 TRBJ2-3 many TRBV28 CASSSLTGGTDTQYF TGTGCCAGCAGTTCTCTGACAGGGGGCACAGATACGCAGTATTTT
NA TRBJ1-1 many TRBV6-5 CASSYSPGMNTEAFF TGTGCCAGCAGTTACTCCCCGGGCATGAACACTGAAGCTTTCTTT
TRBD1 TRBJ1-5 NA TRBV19 CASSMQGEQPQNF TGTGCCAGTAGTATGCAGGGGGAACAGCCCCAGAATTTT
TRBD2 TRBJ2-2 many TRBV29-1 CSVAPQGPSGGGELFF TGCAGCGTTGCGCCCCAGGGACCAAGCGGGGGCGGGGAGCTGTTTTTT
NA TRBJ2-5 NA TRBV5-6 CASSSGTTTRETQYF TGTGCCAGCAGCTCCGGGACAACCACACGAGAGACCCAGTACTTC
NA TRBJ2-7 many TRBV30 CAWSRKGSQGEQYF TGTGCCTGGAGTCGGAAGGGTTCACAAGGCGAGCAGTACTTC
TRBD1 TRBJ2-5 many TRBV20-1 CSARATTGKETQYF TGCAGTGCTAGGGCGACGACAGGGAAAGAGACCCAGTACTTC
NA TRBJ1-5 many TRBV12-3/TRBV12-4 CASSFSTGNQPQHF TGTGCCAGCAGTTTTTCCACGGGAAATCAGCCCCAGCATTTT
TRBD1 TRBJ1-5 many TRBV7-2 CASSSQGDQPQHF TGTGCCAGCAGCTCCCAGGGGGATCAGCCCCAGCACTTT
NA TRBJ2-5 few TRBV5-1 CASSLAPTQETQYF TGCGCCAGCAGCTTGGCTCCAACCCAAGAGACCCAGTACTTC
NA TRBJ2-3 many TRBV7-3 CASSLGHQTDTQYF TGTGCCAGCAGCCTCGGACACCAAACAGATACGCAGTATTTT
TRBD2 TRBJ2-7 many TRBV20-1 CSARVSGGFYEQYF TGCAGTGCTAGAGTTAGCGGGGGATTCTACGAGCAGTACTTC
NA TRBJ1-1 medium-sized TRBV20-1 CSARDAPFMDTEAFF TGCAGTGCTAGAGACGCCCCCTTTATGGACACTGAAGCTTTCTTT
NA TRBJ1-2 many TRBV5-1 CASRAPANYGYTF TGCGCCAGCAGGGCTCCGGCTAACTATGGCTACACCTTC
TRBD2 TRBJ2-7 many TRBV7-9 CASSLRGGEGYEQYF TGTGCCAGCAGCTTACGGGGGGGCGAAGGCTACGAGCAGTACTTC
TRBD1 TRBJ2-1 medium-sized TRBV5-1 CASSQTGGGYNEQFF TGCGCCAGCAGCCAGACAGGGGGGGGCTACAATGAGCAGTTCTTC
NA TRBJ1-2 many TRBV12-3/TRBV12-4 CASSLAIGTGGYTF TGTGCCAGCAGTTTAGCCATAGGAACCGGTGGCTACACCTTC
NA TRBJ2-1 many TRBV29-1 CSHTALGNEQFF TGCAGCCACACCGCGTTGGGCAATGAGCAGTTCTTC
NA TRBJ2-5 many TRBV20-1 CSATQGGGVETQYF TGCAGTGCAACTCAGGGGGGGGGCGTGGAGACCCAGTACTTC
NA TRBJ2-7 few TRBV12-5 CASGLAGYEQYF TGTGCTAGTGGTTTGGCAGGTTACGAGCAGTACTTC
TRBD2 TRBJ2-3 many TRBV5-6 CASRWGPSGGSTDTQYF TGTGCCAGCAGGTGGGGCCCCAGCGGGGGCAGCACAGATACGCAGTATTTT
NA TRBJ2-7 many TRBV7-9 CASSLGSFPSGEQYF TGTGCCAGCAGCTTAGGCAGTTTCCCGTCGGGCGAGCAGTACTTC
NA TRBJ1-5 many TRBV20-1 CSARGLSGKPQHF TGCAGTGCTAGAGGCCTGTCAGGGAAGCCCCAGCATTTT
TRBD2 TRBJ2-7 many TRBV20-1 CSARVLQASGEYEQYF TGCAGTGCTAGAGTTCTTCAAGCTAGCGGGGAATACGAGCAGTACTTC
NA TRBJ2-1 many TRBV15 CATGVHLSNNEQFF TGTGCCACCGGGGTTCACCTATCAAACAATGAGCAGTTCTTC
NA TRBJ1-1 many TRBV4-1 CASSQDSGPAEAFF TGCGCCAGCAGCCAAGACTCAGGGCCGGCTGAAGCTTTCTTT
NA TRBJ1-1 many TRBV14 CASSQVGRKISTEAFF TGTGCCAGCAGCCAAGTGGGCAGAAAAATTAGCACTGAAGCTTTCTTT
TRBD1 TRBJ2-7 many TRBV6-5 CASRTGPNEQYF TGTGCCAGCAGGACAGGGCCAAACGAGCAGTACTTC
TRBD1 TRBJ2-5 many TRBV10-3 CAISESPGGPGTKETQYF TGTGCCATCAGTGAGTCGCCAGGGGGACCGGGAACAAAAGAGACCCAGTACTTC
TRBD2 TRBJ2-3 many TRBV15 CATSRDRTSGGSDTQYF TGTGCCACCAGCAGAGATAGGACTAGCGGGGGGTCAGATACGCAGTATTTT
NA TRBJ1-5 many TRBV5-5 CASSLAGATSKPQNF TGTGCCAGCAGCTTGGCAGGGGCTACTAGCAAGCCCCAGAATTTT
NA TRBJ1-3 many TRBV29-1 CSAATGAGNTIYF TGCAGCGCTGCTACAGGAGCGGGAAACACCATATATTTT
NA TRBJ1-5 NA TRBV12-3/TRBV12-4 CASSTVGDHQPQNF TGTGCCAGCAGTACCGTGGGGGACCATCAGCCCCAGAATTTT
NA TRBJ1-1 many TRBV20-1 CSARDIAPQGRDNTEAFF TGCAGTGCTAGAGATATAGCACCCCAGGGTCGGGATAACACTGAAGCTTTCTTT
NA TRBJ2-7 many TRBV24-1 CATSDIRAREQYF TGTGCCACCAGTGACATCAGGGCGCGAGAGCAGTACTTC
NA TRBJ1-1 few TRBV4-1 CASSRDAARDTEAFF TGCGCCAGCAGCCGCGACGCTGCCCGGGACACTGAAGCTTTCTTT
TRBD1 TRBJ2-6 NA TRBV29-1 CSVKGQPYSGANVLTF TGCAGCGTTAAGGGACAGCCATACTCTGGGGCCAACGTCCTGACTTTC
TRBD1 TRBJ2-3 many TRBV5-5 CASSRRPGQGGDTQYF TGTGCCAGCAGCAGAAGGCCGGGACAGGGCGGAGATACGCAGTATTTT
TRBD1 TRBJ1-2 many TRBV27 CASTLSGGGFDAGYTF TGTGCCAGCACCCTCTCAGGGGGGGGGTTTGACGCTGGCTACACCTTC
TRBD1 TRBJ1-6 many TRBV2 CASSVGTGLNSPLHF TGTGCCAGCAGTGTCGGGACAGGGTTGAATTCACCCCTCCACTTT
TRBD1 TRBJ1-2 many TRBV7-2 CASSSRGGNYGYTF TGTGCCAGCAGCAGCAGGGGGGGCAACTATGGCTACACCTTC
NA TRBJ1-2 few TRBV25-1 CASSELGTGGWYGYTF TGTGCCAGCAGTGAATTGGGGACCGGGGGTTGGTATGGCTACACCTTC
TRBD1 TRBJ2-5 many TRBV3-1 CASSHPWTGGKETQYF TGTGCCAGCAGCCACCCATGGACAGGGGGCAAGGAGACCCAGTACTTC
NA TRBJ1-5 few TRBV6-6 CASSYSSASNQPQNF TGTGCCAGCAGTTACTCGTCTGCGAGCAATCAGCCCCAGAATTTT
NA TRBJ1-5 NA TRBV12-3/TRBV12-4 CASSLKAGSQPQNF TGTGCCAGCAGTTTAAAGGCAGGGAGTCAGCCCCAGAATTTT
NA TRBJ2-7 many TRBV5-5 CASSFEGGYDEQYF TGTGCCAGCAGCTTCGAGGGGGGGTACGACGAGCAGTACTTC
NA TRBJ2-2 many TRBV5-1 CASSPAVNTGELFF TGCGCCAGCAGCCCCGCAGTGAACACCGGGGAGCTGTTTTTT
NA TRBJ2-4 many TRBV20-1 CSARGMGTFQYF TGCAGTGCTAGAGGGATGGGAACATTTCAGTACTTC